This T cell receptor (beta chain) originates from a study of CD8+ T cells in alopecia areata. Sequencing templates came from extracted RNA that was reverse transcribed into cDNA. Data came from immunoSEQ multiplex PCR; TCRdb stores just in-frame clones and leaves some out. The profile shows around 190,000 clones, around three fifths of them singletons. Study-level results: Mice gave a clearer picture of TCR sharing than patients did, possibly for HLA-related reasons. Normal-skin resident alphabeta T cells also appear among scalp sample sequences. Relative to normal scalp, lesional scalp, especially alopecia totalis/universalis, showed higher clonality.

V lost 3 bases and J lost 0, with 9 bases in between. Germline V gene lookup returns CDR1 SEHNR and CDR2 FQNEAQ (reference sequence). The CDR3 contains 15 residues. Comments on this clone: The antigen remains undetermined.

The V call is TRBV7-9, the J call TRBJ2-1; D may be TRBD1 or TRBD2 (5 bases each). Sequenced material: CD8+ T cells sorted from blood. The source is a human donor in good health. DNA of the CDR3: TGTGCCAGCAGCTTTGGGGGTATCTCCTACAATGAGCAGTTCTTC. Protein sequence: CASSFGGISYNEQFF.